This entry lists 5 T cell receptor beta chains sequenced from one sample in a study of technical replicates of blood from several donors. Data came from immunoSEQ multiplex PCR; TCRdb stores just in-frame clones and leaves some out. Of approximately 77,000 clones in the sample, approximately 94% were seen once. The sequenced sample was T cells isolated from PBMCs. Receptors were obtained from a human donor in good health.

Here the CDR3 DNA reads TGTGCCAGCAGCCCCCGGACAGGCGCTAGCACAGATACGCAGTATTTT. Protein: CASSPRTGASTDTQYF. The chain links TRBV9 to TRBJ2-3, with 7 bases fitting TRBD1. This CDR3 is built from 16 residues. Germline-derived CDR1 and CDR2 are SGDLS and YYNGEE. J lost 0 bases, V lost 4 bases, and 8 bases had no gene match.

V and J are TRBV21-1 and TRBJ1-3. TRBV21-1 is classified as a pseudogene. The CDR3 is 16 residues long. The chain's CDR3 is CAIADGGKSNGNTIYF. DNA of the CDR3: TGTGCCATCGCCGATGGGGGGAAGTCAAATGGAAACACCATATATTTT.

The rearrangement links TRBV6-5 to TRBJ2-2; 8 nucleotides agree with TRBD1. The V segment lost 10 bases and the J segment 7 bases; nucleotides outside the gene matches: 8. CDR3 size: 13 residues. Germline CDR1 is MNHEY and CDR2 is SVGAGI. CDR3 in amino acids: CATTRGHSGELFF. The CDR3 bases are TGTGCCACAACCAGGGGGCATAGCGGGGAGCTGTTTTTT.

The V call is TRBV15, the J call TRBJ1-4, with D perhaps TRBD1 (6 bases). V shed 4 bases and J shed 7 bases, with 13 bases lying between them. CDR1 is LNHNV, CDR2 YYDKDF, per germline (reference sequence). CDR3 length equals 14 residues. CDR3 amino acids: CATSTTGLSEKLFF. The CDR3 DNA is TGTGCCACCAGCACCACAGGGTTAAGTGAAAAACTGTTTTTT.

CDR3 bases: TGTGCCAGCAGCTTAAGAAGTAACGGGAGGGCCGTCGGGGAGCTGTTTTTT. Protein: CASSLRSNGRAVGELFF. This chain connects TRBV7-6 to TRBJ2-2; 8 positions match TRBD2. Germline V gene lookup returns CDR1 SGHVS and CDR2 FNYEAQ. V was clipped by 2 bases and J by 7 bases; unmatched bases: 12. The CDR3 extends over 17 amino acids.